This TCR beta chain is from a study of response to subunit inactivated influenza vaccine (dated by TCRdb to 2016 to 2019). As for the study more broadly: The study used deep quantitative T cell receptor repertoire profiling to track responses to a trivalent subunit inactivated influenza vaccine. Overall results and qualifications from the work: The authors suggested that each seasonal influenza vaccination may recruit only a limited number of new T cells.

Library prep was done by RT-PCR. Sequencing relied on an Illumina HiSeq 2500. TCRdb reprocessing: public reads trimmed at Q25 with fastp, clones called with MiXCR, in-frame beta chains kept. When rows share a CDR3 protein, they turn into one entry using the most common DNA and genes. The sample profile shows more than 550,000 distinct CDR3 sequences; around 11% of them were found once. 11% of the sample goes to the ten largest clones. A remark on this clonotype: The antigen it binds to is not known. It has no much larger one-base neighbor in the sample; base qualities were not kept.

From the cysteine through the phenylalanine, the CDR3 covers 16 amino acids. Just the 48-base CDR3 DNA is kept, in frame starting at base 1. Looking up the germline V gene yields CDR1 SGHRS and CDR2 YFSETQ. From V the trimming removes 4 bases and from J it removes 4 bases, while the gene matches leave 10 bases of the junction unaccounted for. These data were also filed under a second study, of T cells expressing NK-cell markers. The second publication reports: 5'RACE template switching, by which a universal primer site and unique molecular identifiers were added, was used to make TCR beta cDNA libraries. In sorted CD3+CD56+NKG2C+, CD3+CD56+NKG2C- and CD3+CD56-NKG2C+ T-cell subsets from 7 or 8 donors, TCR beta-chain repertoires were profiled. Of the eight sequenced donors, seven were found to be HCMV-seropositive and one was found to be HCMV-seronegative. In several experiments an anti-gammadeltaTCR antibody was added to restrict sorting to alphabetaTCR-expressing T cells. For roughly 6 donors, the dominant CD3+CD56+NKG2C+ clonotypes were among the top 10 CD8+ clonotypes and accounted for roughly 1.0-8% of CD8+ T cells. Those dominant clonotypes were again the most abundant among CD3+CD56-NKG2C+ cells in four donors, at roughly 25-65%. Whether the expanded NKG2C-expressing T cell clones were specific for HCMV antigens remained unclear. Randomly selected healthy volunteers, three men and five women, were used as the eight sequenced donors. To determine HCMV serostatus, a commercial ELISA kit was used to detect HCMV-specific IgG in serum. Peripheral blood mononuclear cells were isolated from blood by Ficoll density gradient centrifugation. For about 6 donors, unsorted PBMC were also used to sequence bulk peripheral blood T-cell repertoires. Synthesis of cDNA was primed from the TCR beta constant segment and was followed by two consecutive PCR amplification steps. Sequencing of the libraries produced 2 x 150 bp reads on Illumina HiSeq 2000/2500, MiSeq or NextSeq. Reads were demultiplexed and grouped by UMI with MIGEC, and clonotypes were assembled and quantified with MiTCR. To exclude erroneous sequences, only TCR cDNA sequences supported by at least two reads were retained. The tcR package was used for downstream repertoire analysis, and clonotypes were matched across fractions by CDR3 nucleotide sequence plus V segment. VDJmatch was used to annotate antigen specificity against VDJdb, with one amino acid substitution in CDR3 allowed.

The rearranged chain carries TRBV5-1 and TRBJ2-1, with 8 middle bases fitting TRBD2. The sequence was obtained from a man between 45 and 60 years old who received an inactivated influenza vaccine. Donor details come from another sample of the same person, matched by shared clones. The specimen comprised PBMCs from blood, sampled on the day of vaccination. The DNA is TGCGCCAGCAGCGTCTTCGGTAGCGGGATTTACAATGAGCAGTTCTTC. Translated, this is CASSVFGSGIYNEQFF.